Following are 11 T cell receptor beta chains from one sample sequenced in a study of blood T cell repertoires in COVID-19. Some clones are missing from TCRdb's copy, which holds only in-frame ones; the method was immunoSEQ multiplex PCR. The sample records 300,000 or so clones, around nine tenths being singletons. The material sequenced was peripheral blood. These receptors came from a man in his 70s with acute or convalescent COVID-19.

J is TRBJ2-5 and V is TRBV11-3, with a weak D call TRBD1 (6 bases). Germline CDR1 reads SGHNT; CDR2 reads YENEEA. The V end was cut by 1 base, the J end by 0 bases, with 15 bases between. The CDR3 extends over 17 amino acids. CDR3 sequence (DNA): TGTGCCAGCAGCTTAGGAGTTGGACAGAGGAACCAAGAGACCCAGTACTTC. Translation: CASSLGVGQRNQETQYF.

This rearrangement joins TRBV6-2 or TRBV6-3 to TRBJ2-7; TRBD2 aligns across 14 bases. V shed 6 bases and J 3 bases; nucleotides not matched to a gene: 7. The CDR3 spans 16 residues. Germline CDR1 is MNHEY and CDR2 is SVGEGT. The CDR3 here is CASSPGLAGVRYEQYF. CDR3 nucleotide sequence: TGTGCCAGCAGCCCGGGACTAGCGGGAGTGCGCTACGAGCAGTACTTC.

V gene TRBV7-2 combines with J gene TRBJ1-1; tentative D call: TRBD1 (6 bases). Trimming removed 5 bases from V and 3 bases from J, with 16 bases in between. This CDR3 has 15 amino acids. CDR1 is SGHTA and CDR2 is FQGNSA in the germline V gene. The CDR3 here is CASSPSRQGHTEAFF. In nucleotides, the CDR3 is TGTGCCAGCAGCCCCTCCCGCCAGGGGCACACTGAAGCTTTCTTT. The whole variable domain, remainder taken from reference TRBV7-2 and TRBJ1-1, is GAGVSQSPSNKVTEKGKDVELRCDPISGHTALYWYRQSLGQGLEFLIYFQGNSAPDKSGLPSDRFSAERTGGSVSTLTIQRTQQEDSAVYLCASSPSRQGHTEAFFGQGTRLTVV.

This clone has a single count. The chain joins TRBV30 to TRBJ1-2; 9 bases are shared with TRBD1. The V gene's germline CDR1 is GTSNPN and CDR2 SVGIG (reference sequence). The CDR3 spans 15 residues. V dropped 0 bases and J dropped 7; count of bases not matched to a gene: 9. CDR3 sequence (DNA): TGTGCCTGGAGTGTACTCAGGACAGGGGAGATTGGCTACACCTTC. Amino acids: CAWSVLRTGEIGYTF.

The chain uses TRBV6-2 or TRBV6-3 and TRBJ2-4, with D possibly matching TRBD1 (6 bases). Germline V gives CDR1 MNHEY, CDR2 SVGEGT. This CDR3 comprises 15 residues. V lost 6 bases and J lost 4, with 16 bases in between. In DNA form, the CDR3 reads TGTGCCAGCAGCCCAGGGGCGGTGAGGAAAAACATTCAGTACTTC. Its translation is CASSPGAVRKNIQYF.

The chain links TRBV7-2 to TRBJ1-6; 10 nucleotides align to TRBD1. Germline assignment: CDR1 SGHTA and CDR2 FQGNSA. The V and J ends lost 6 bases and 7 bases, in that order; junction bases with no gene match: 6. The CDR3 extends over 15 amino acids. Here the CDR3 DNA reads TGTGCCAGCAGTTCTCCGGGACAGGGGAATTCACCCCTCCACTTT. Protein: CASSSPGQGNSPLHF.

This chain links TRBV6-5 with TRBJ1-4; tentatively, D is TRBD1 (5 bases). V was cut by 8 bases and J by 7 bases, with 20 bases left in between. The germline V gene has CDR1 MNHEY and CDR2 SVGAGI. This CDR3 is 15 amino acids long. This chain's CDR3 is CASGGLVFGGEKLFF. The DNA for the CDR3 is TGTGCCAGCGGGGGACTGGTCTTTGGAGGTGAAAAACTGTTTTTT.

The V gene is TRBV11-2, the J gene TRBJ1-6; D is unclear. Trimming removed 6 bases at V and 14 bases at J, with 29 bases between. CDR1 is SGHAT and CDR2 is FQNNGV in the germline V gene. This CDR3 region has 17 residues. CDR3 sequence: CASSSGGRGSFIQALHF. The CDR3 coding sequence is TGTGCCAGCAGTTCAGGAGGGCGGGGATCGTTCATTCAGGCCCTCCACTTT.

This clone was found once. The chain links TRBV29-1 to TRBJ2-4; the match to TRBD1 covers 7 bases. There are 13 residues in the CDR3. Germline lookup yields CDR1 SQVTM and CDR2 ANQGSEA. V lost 7 bases and J lost 3; bases outside the gene matches: 6. The CDR3 bases are TGCAGCGCCCGACAGGGCGGCAAAAACATTCAGTACTTC. It specifies CSARQGGKNIQYF. Full variable domain (missing parts from reference TRBV29-1 and TRBJ2-4): SAVISQKPSRDICQRGTSLTIQCQVDSQVTMMFWYRQQPGQSLTLIATANQGSEATYESGFVIDKFPISRPNLTFSTLTVSNMSPEDSSIYLCSARQGGKNIQYFGAGTRLSVL.

The rearrangement joins TRBV18 to TRBJ1-5; D ambiguous. Germline V gene data show CDR1 as KGHSH and CDR2 as LQKENI. The V end was cut by 2 bases, the J end by 0 bases, with 11 bases between. This CDR3 spans 16 amino acids. CDR3 region: CASSPSTPNSNQPQHF. In DNA form, the CDR3 reads TGTGCCAGCTCACCATCGACACCCAATAGCAATCAGCCCCAGCATTTT. The variable domain in full, completed from reference TRBV18 and TRBJ1-5, reads NAGVMQNPRHLVRRRGQEARLRCSPMKGHSHVYWYRQLPEEGLKFMVYLQKENIIDESGMPKERFSAEFPKEGPSILRIQQVVRGDSAAYFCASSPSTPNSNQPQHFGDGTRLSIL.

This clone was seen a few times. The chain recombines TRBV9 with TRBJ1-2; D is undetermined. V dropped 4 bases and J dropped 7 bases, with 11 bases sitting between them. Germline V gene sequence: CDR1 SGDLS, CDR2 YYNGEE. This CDR3 has 12 residues. CDR3 coding DNA: TGTGCCAGCAGCCCTTCGGGTGCTGGCTACACCTTC. Residues: CASSPSGAGYTF.